The rows below give T cell receptor beta chains drawn from one sample of a study of patients and donors after allogeneic stem cell transplantation. In TCRdb, the RT-PCR reads were re-called with MiXCR into one record per CDR3 protein. Among about 28,000 distinct CDR3 sequences, around 6.8% were seen once, and the ten largest hold about 34%. What was sequenced was blood, either unsorted or a sorted T cell fraction (not recorded which). All receptors derive from a human donor who was either an allogeneic HSCT recipient or a stem cell or donor lymphocyte infusion donor (not recorded which). It is not recorded whose cells these are; they may come from a transplant donor. Both conserved end residues are part of each CDR3. The D gene is left open where the match is weak. Not every row has a clone size; where given, it reads once, few, many or a size class.

>NA|TRBJ2-1|few|TRBV7-3
CASSRTGTHNEQFF
TGTGCCAGCAGCAGAACCGGGACTCACAATGAGCAGTTCTTC
>TRBD2|TRBJ2-1|many|TRBV4-2
CASSQVGSGRVYNEQFF
TGTGCCAGCAGCCAAGTGGGGAGCGGGAGAGTTTACAATGAGCAGTTCTTC
>NA|TRBJ2-3|many|TRBV9
CASSVAGDTQYF
TGTGCCAGCAGCGTAGCCGGAGATACGCAGTATTTT
>TRBD2|TRBJ2-7|many|TRBV27
CASSLLAGRNEQYF
TGTGCCAGCAGTCTACTAGCGGGACGGAACGAGCAGTACTTC
>TRBD1|TRBJ2-7|many|TRBV20-1
CSARDRDRNYEQYF
TGCAGTGCTAGAGACCGGGACAGAAACTACGAGCAGTACTTC
>NA|TRBJ2-3|many|TRBV10-3
CAITLGLSTDTQYF
TGTGCCATCACCTTGGGCCTTAGCACAGATACGCAGTATTTT
>TRBD1|TRBJ1-2|many|TRBV7-9
CASSPRQGAIYGYTF
TGTGCCAGCAGCCCACGACAGGGGGCAATCTATGGCTACACCTTC
>TRBD2|TRBJ2-2|few|TRBV20-1
CSARVLTSGALAGTGELFF
TGCAGTGCTAGAGTCCTGACTAGCGGGGCCCTCGCTGGCACCGGGGAGCTGTTTTTT
>NA|TRBJ2-5|NA|TRBV5-1
CASSNSWSQYF
TGCGCCAGCAGCAATTCGTGGTCCCAGTACTTC
>NA|TRBJ1-6|many|TRBV28
CASNLAVSNSPLHF
TGTGCCAGCAATCTTGCCGTATCGAATTCACCCCTCCACTTT
>NA|TRBJ1-1|many|TRBV10-3
CATRTASMNTEAFF
TGTGCCACCCGAACAGCCTCTATGAACACTGAAGCTTTCTTT
>NA|TRBJ2-7|few|TRBV4-1
CASSQEGQSYEQYF
TGCGCCAGCAGCCAAGAAGGTCAGTCCTACGAGCAGTACTTC
>NA|TRBJ2-3|few|TRBV7-6
CASSLGGPDTQYF
TGTGCCAGCAGCTTAGGGGGCCCAGATACGCAGTATTTT
>TRBD1|TRBJ1-4|many|TRBV15
CATSREWTGYNEKLFF
TGTGCCACCAGCAGAGAATGGACAGGCTATAATGAAAAACTGTTTTTT
>NA|TRBJ1-6|many|TRBV3-1
CASSQAYNSPLHF
TGTGCCAGCAGCCAAGCCTATAATTCACCCCTCCACTTT
>NA|TRBJ2-1|NA|TRBV18
CASSPPGLYNEQFF
TGTGCCAGCTCACCACCAGGACTGTACAATGAGCAGTTCTTC
>TRBD1|TRBJ1-4|few|TRBV2
CASLRADRKNEKLFF
TGTGCCAGCTTGCGGGCGGACAGGAAAAATGAAAAACTGTTTTTT
>NA|TRBJ2-5|many|TRBV6-5
CASSPNRETQYF
TGTGCCAGCAGCCCTAACCGAGAGACCCAGTACTTC
>NA|TRBJ2-4|many|TRBV4-3
CASSQDNAGNIQYF
TGCGCCAGCAGCCAAGATAACGCAGGGAACATTCAGTACTTC
>TRBD1|TRBJ1-5|many|TRBV20-1
CSARRPGGDQPQHF
TGCAGTGCTAGACGTCCAGGGGGGGATCAGCCCCAGCATTTT
>TRBD2|TRBJ2-3|NA|TRBV11-3
CASRQPLAGGSWTDTQYF
TGTGCCAGCAGGCAGCCTCTGGCGGGAGGGTCGTGGACAGATACGCAGTATTTT
>NA|TRBJ2-7|NA|TRBV29-1
CSVEIWGTYEQYF
TGCAGCGTTGAAATCTGGGGCACCTACGAGCAGTACTTC
>TRBD1|TRBJ2-4|NA|TRBV11-3
CASSLSHRGSIQYF
TGTGCCAGCAGCTTAAGTCACAGGGGGTCCATTCAGTACTTC
>TRBD2|TRBJ2-2|NA|TRBV7-2
CASSFQSSGRSTGELFF
TGTGCCAGCAGCTTTCAGTCAAGCGGGAGGAGCACCGGGGAGCTGTTTTTT
>NA|TRBJ1-5|NA|TRBV28
CASSFTANQPQHF
TGTGCCAGCAGTTTCACAGCTAATCAGCCCCAGCATTTT
>NA|TRBJ2-1|NA|TRBV7-3
CASSLNGGPYNEQFF
TGTGCCAGCAGCTTAAACGGCGGGCCCTACAATGAGCAGTTCTTC
>TRBD1|TRBJ2-7|NA|TRBV9
CASSAGTGTYEQYF
TGTGCCAGCAGCGCCGGGACAGGGACCTACGAGCAGTACTTC
>TRBD1|TRBJ1-5|medium-sized|TRBV6-6
CASSFRGGQGLGQPQHF
TGTGCCAGCAGTTTTCGAGGGGGACAGGGCCTTGGTCAGCCCCAGCATTTT
>TRBD2|TRBJ2-1|NA|TRBV11-2
CASSLTLLLAAERNEQFF
TGTGCCAGCAGCTTAACTTTGCTCCTAGCGGCTGAACGCAATGAGCAGTTCTTC
>NA|TRBJ2-1|few|TRBV7-9
CASSLFAYNEQFF
TGTGCCAGCAGCTTATTTGCTTACAATGAGCAGTTCTTC
>NA|TRBJ1-1|many|TRBV28
CASSFGEATEAFF
TGTGCCAGCAGTTTTGGGGAGGCCACTGAAGCTTTCTTT
>TRBD2|TRBJ2-1|few|TRBV7-8
CASSPGTSGRKGEQFF
TGTGCCAGCAGCCCGGGGACTAGCGGGAGAAAGGGTGAGCAGTTCTTC
>NA|TRBJ2-7|NA|TRBV2
CASSVNRGGGEQYF
TGTGCCAGCAGTGTTAACAGGGGAGGAGGCGAGCAGTACTTC
>NA|TRBJ1-2|many|TRBV12-3/TRBV12-4
CASSFSGTAYGYTF
TGTGCCAGCAGTTTCTCCGGGACGGCCTATGGCTACACCTTC
>NA|TRBJ1-5|many|TRBV2
CASSASGINQPQHF
TGTGCCAGCAGTGCTTCTGGGATAAATCAGCCCCAGCATTTT
>NA|TRBJ1-1|NA|TRBV19
CASSIKENTEAFF
TGTGCCAGTAGTATCAAGGAGAACACTGAAGCTTTCTTT
>NA|TRBJ2-1|many|TRBV7-2
CASSAFRDKLYNEQFF
TGTGCCAGCAGCGCGTTCCGGGACAAGCTGTACAATGAGCAGTTCTTC
>NA|TRBJ2-7|NA|TRBV18
CASSPPSLPYEQYF
TGTGCCAGCTCACCGCCTAGCCTACCCTACGAGCAGTACTTC
>NA|TRBJ1-1|many|TRBV11-2
CASSLVGGLRNTEAFF
TGTGCCAGCAGCTTAGTAGGGGGACTCAGGAACACTGAAGCTTTCTTT
>NA|TRBJ2-1|many|TRBV5-5
CASSLPSSNEQFF
TGTGCCAGCAGCTTGCCTAGCTCCAATGAGCAGTTCTTC
>TRBD2|TRBJ2-1|many|TRBV28
CASSFGLAGGLNEQFF
TGTGCCAGCAGTTTCGGGCTAGCGGGAGGTTTGAATGAGCAGTTCTTC
>NA|TRBJ1-6|many|TRBV5-1
CASSFSQGLGNSPLHF
TGCGCCAGCAGCTTTTCCCAGGGATTGGGGAATTCACCCCTCCACTTT
>NA|TRBJ2-2|NA|TRBV7-3
CASSRVGAGELFF
TGTGCCAGCAGCCGGGTGGGGGCCGGGGAGCTGTTTTTT
>TRBD1|TRBJ2-1|few|TRBV7-9
CASSSSGTGGNEQFF
TGTGCCAGCAGCTCTTCCGGGACAGGGGGCAATGAGCAGTTCTTC
>NA|TRBJ2-5|NA|TRBV28
CASSRVIQETQYF
TGTGCCAGCAGTAGAGTGATCCAAGAGACCCAGTACTTC
>TRBD1|TRBJ1-2|many|TRBV27
CASRATGGYGYTF
TGTGCCAGCAGAGCGACAGGGGGCTATGGCTACACCTTC
>NA|TRBJ2-4|few|TRBV12-3/TRBV12-4
CASSLTGGLAKNIQYF
TGTGCCAGCAGTCTAACCGGAGGGCTAGCCAAAAACATTCAGTACTTC
>NA|TRBJ2-1|many|TRBV12-3/TRBV12-4
CASSLGDEQFF
TGTGCCAGCAGTCTAGGCGACGAGCAGTTCTTC
>TRBD1|TRBJ1-1|few|TRBV4-1
CASSQWDRPEDEAFF
TGCGCCAGCAGCCAATGGGACAGACCAGAAGATGAAGCTTTCTTT
>TRBD2|TRBJ2-3|NA|TRBV7-7
CASSLGVGRADTQYF
TGTGCCAGCAGCTTAGGGGTCGGGAGGGCAGATACGCAGTATTTT
>NA|TRBJ2-7|many|TRBV29-1
CSVQRDWAYEQYF
TGCAGCGTTCAACGTGATTGGGCCTACGAGCAGTACTTC
>TRBD1|TRBJ1-2|many|TRBV5-1
CASRGQAYGYTF
TGCGCCAGCCGCGGACAGGCCTATGGCTACACCTTC
>NA|TRBJ2-7|NA|TRBV11-1
CASSLEPARYEQYF
TGTGCCAGCAGCTTAGAACCAGCGCGCTACGAGCAGTACTTC
>TRBD1|TRBJ2-1|many|TRBV29-1
CSVKLQGAKSYNEQFF
TGCAGCGTTAAATTACAGGGGGCCAAATCCTACAATGAGCAGTTCTTC